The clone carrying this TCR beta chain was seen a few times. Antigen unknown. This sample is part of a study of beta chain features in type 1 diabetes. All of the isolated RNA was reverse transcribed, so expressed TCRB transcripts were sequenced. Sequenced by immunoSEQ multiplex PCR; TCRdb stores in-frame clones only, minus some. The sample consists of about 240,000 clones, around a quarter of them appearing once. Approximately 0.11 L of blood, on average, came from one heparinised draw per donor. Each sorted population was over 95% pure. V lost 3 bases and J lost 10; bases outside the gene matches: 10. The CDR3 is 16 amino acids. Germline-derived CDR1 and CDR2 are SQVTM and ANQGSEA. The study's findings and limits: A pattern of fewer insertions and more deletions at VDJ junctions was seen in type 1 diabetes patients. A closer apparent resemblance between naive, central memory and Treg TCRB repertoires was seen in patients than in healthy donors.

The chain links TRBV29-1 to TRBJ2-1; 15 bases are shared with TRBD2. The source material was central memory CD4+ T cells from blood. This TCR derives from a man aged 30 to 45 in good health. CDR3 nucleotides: TGCAGCGTTGACCCCGGAGGGACTAGCGGGAGGTGGGAGCAGTTCTTC. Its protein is CSVDPGGTSGRWEQFF.